The 24 T cell receptor beta chains reported below all come from one sample, sequenced in a study of T-cell reconstitution after alpha-beta-depleted transplantation in children. Researchers prepared the TCRbeta library using unique molecular identifiers, the study reports. TCRdb analysed the PCR reads with MiXCR anew, one entry per CDR3 protein. The sample contains about 500,000 distinct CDR3 sequences, about 31% of which appear only once. The sample in question was PBMCs from the stem cell graft donor, obtained from the stem cell graft. These receptors were collected from a human donor who donated a stem cell graft to a child with aplastic anemia.

The CDR3 DNA reads as TGTGCCAGCAGTTTAGGAGTTCCTGGGGCCAACGTCCTGACTTTC. Protein: CASSLGVPGANVLTF. The chain recombines TRBV12-3 or TRBV12-4 with TRBJ2-6, with unresolved D. V was trimmed by 1 base and J by 2 bases, leaving 6 bases between them. The CDR3 is 15 residues long.

This chain uses TRBV29-1 with TRBJ2-1; 9 nucleotides align to TRBD2. Germline V gene sequence: CDR1 SQVTM, CDR2 ANQGSEA. There are 15 residues in the CDR3. Unmatched junction bases numbered 6, after V lost 2 bases and J lost 4 bases. The CDR3 protein is CSVELAGKLYNEQFF. CDR3 nucleotides: TGCAGCGTTGAACTAGCGGGGAAGCTATACAATGAGCAGTTCTTC.

This clonotype was picked up a small number of times. The chain uses TRBV27 and TRBJ1-5; D perhaps matches TRBD1 (6 bases). This CDR3 has 14 residues. Germline-derived CDR1 and CDR2 are MNHEY and SMNVEV (reference sequence). Trimming stripped 6 bases from V and 7 bases from J, with 16 bases between. CDR3 sequence reads: CASRNRDSGQPQHF. The CDR3 nucleotides read TGTGCCAGCAGGAACAGGGACTCTGGGCAGCCCCAGCATTTT.

J is TRBJ2-7 and V is TRBV5-1, with 9 bases fitting TRBD1. J was trimmed by 4 bases and V by 4 bases; bases with no gene match: 6. The CDR3 has 14 amino acids. CDR1 is SGHRS and CDR2 is YFSETQ in the germline V gene. CDR3 sequence: CASSAGTGPYEQYV. The CDR3 DNA follows: TGCGCCAGCAGCGCCGGGACAGGGCCATACGAGCAGTACGTC.

There are a few counts of this clonotype. The chain uses TRBV29-1 and TRBJ2-1; D is perhaps TRBD1 (6 bases). Germline V gene sequence: CDR1 SQVTM, CDR2 ANQGSEA. The CDR3 extends over 14 amino acids. V lost 4 bases to trimming and J lost 8 bases, with 18 bases between them. The chain's CDR3 is CSVVVWGQSDEQFF. As DNA, the CDR3 is TGCAGCGTTGTAGTTTGGGGACAAAGCGATGAGCAGTTCTTC.

The chain combines TRBV3-1 with TRBJ2-1; 14 nucleotides line up with TRBD2. V shed 4 bases, J shed 9 bases, and the junction held 8 bases outside the gene matches. The CDR3 totals 16 residues. Germline V gene data show CDR1 as LGHDT and CDR2 as YNNKEL (reference sequence). The CDR3 DNA follows: TGTGCCAGCAGCCCACGAGGACTAGCGGGAGGCGGTGAGCAGTTCTTC. It yields the protein CASSPRGLAGGGEQFF.

The chain couples TRBV6-2 or TRBV6-3 to TRBJ2-1; D gene uncertain. The CDR3 runs to 16 residues. Germline V gene data show CDR1 as MNHEY and CDR2 as SVGEGT. V was clipped by 5 bases and J by 4 bases, with 18 bases between them. CDR3 DNA sequence: TGTGCCAGCAGTGCCGTACGAGAATCCTTTTACAATGAGCAGTTCTTC. The encoded protein is CASSAVRESFYNEQFF.

This clonotype was observed a handful of times. The gene calls are TRBV6-2 or TRBV6-3 and TRBJ2-5; no firm D call. V lost 2 bases and J 5 bases, leaving 9 bases between the germline ends. The CDR3 covers 13 residues. In germline, CDR1 is MNHEY, CDR2 SVGEGT. The CDR3: CASSYLAEETQYF. The DNA of the CDR3 is TGTGCCAGCAGTTACCTCGCAGAGGAGACCCAGTACTTC.

A few counts support this clonotype. The chain carries TRBV7-7 and TRBJ2-1, with D unresolved. Germline V CDR1 and CDR2: SSHAT, FNYEAQ (reference sequence). The length of the CDR3 is 14 residues. V gave up 1 base and J gave up 9 bases, with 13 bases separating them. CDR3 in DNA: TGTGCCAGCAGCTTAGACCTACTCTACGGTGAGCAGTTCTTC. It encodes CASSLDLLYGEQFF.

Only a few counts were recorded for this clonotype. The chain uses TRBV4-3 and TRBJ2-3; 7 bases map to TRBD2. Germline V CDR1 and CDR2: LGHNA, YSLEER. This CDR3 contains 17 residues. V gave up 0 bases and J gave up 10 bases; unmatched junction bases: 16. The CDR3 region has the DNA TGCGCCAGCAGCCAAGAAAGGCCCAGCGGGGTGCCCCAAGCGCAGTATTTT. Encoded protein: CASSQERPSGVPQAQYF.

The sample holds one count of this clonotype. This chain connects TRBV19 to TRBJ1-1; D might be TRBD1 (5 bases). The CDR3 consists of 17 residues. CDR1 and CDR2 from the germline V gene are LNHDA and SQIVND (reference sequence). V was shortened by 4 bases and J by 3 bases, with 21 bases between the two germline ends. CDR3 amino acids: CASSTLSPGTGDTEAFF. DNA for the CDR3: TGTGCCAGTAGTACCTTATCCCCCGGGACTGGGGACACTGAAGCTTTCTTT.

The CDR3 region has the DNA TGTGCCAGTAGCCCGTCACGAGGGCGAGGGCAGCCCCAGCATTTT. It is translated as CASSPSRGRGQPQHF. This rearrangement joins TRBV19 to TRBJ1-5; the D is unclear. CDR3 length equals 15 residues. Deletions cut 6 bases from V and 7 bases from J, with 19 bases between. Germline assignment: CDR1 LNHDA and CDR2 SQIVND (reference sequence). Full variable domain (missing parts from reference TRBV19 and TRBJ1-5): DGGITQSPKYLFRKEGQNVTLSCEQNLNHDAMYWYRQDPGQGLRLIYYSQIVNDFQKGDIAEGYSVSREKKESFPLTVTSAQKNPTAFYLCASSPSRGRGQPQHFGDGTRLSIL.

This clonotype was found a few times. This chain joins TRBV20-1 and TRBJ2-3; no clear D gene. Trimming took off 5 bases at V and 7 bases at J, with 10 bases between the two ends. The CDR3 is 11 amino acids. Germline V gene lookup returns CDR1 DFQATT and CDR2 SNEGSKA (reference sequence). The CDR3 region is CSAPLGYTQYF. CDR3 nucleotides: TGCAGTGCTCCGTTGGGATATACGCAGTATTTT.

V and J are TRBV9 and TRBJ1-1, with TRBD1 matching over 7 bases. With V trimmed by 0 bases and J by 0 bases, 5 bases remained unmatched. Germline assignment: CDR1 SGDLS and CDR2 YYNGEE. This CDR3 has 16 amino acids. CDR3 sequence: CASSVGTGTVNTEAFF. DNA for the CDR3: TGTGCCAGCAGCGTAGGAACCGGGACAGTGAACACTGAAGCTTTCTTT. The complete variable domain, with remaining parts taken from reference TRBV9 and TRBJ1-1, reads DSGVTQTPKHLITATGQRVTLRCSPRSGDLSVYWYQQSLDQGLQFLIQYYNGEERAKGNILERFSAQQFPDLHSELNLSSLELGDSALYFCASSVGTGTVNTEAFFGQGTRLTVV.

This clonotype has more than one count but fewer than ten. The chain is built from TRBV7-2 and TRBJ2-5, with TRBD2 matching over 8 bases. This CDR3 is 16 amino acids long. Germline trimming cut 1 base from V and 6 bases from J; bases unmatched to any gene: 10. Germline V gene sequence: CDR1 SGHTA, CDR2 FQGNSA. The CDR3 sequence is CASSLDGRAVSQTQYF. The CDR3 bases are TGTGCCAGCAGCTTAGACGGGAGGGCCGTTTCACAGACCCAGTACTTC. Looking up the rest from reference TRBV7-2 and TRBJ2-5 gives the full variable domain: GAGVSQSPSNKVTEKGKDVELRCDPISGHTALYWYRQSLGQGLEFLIYFQGNSAPDKSGLPSDRFSAERTGGSVSTLTIQRTQQEDSAVYLCASSLDGRAVSQTQYFGPGTRLLVL.

This chain uses TRBV7-8 with TRBJ1-4; 7 bases are a match to TRBD1. Looked up from germline, CDR1 is SGHVS and CDR2 is FQNEAQ. This CDR3 comprises 18 residues. V dropped 1 base and J dropped 2; count of bases not matched to a gene: 10. In DNA form, the CDR3 reads TGTGCCAGCAGCTTAGTACGGCAGGGGGGAACGACTAATGAAAAACTGTTTTTT. Encoded protein: CASSLVRQGGTTNEKLFF.

The sample holds a few counts of this clonotype. The V call is TRBV5-1, the J call TRBJ2-3, with D tentatively TRBD2 (6 bases). The length of the CDR3 is 15 residues. Germline lookup yields CDR1 SGHRS and CDR2 YFSETQ. V was cut by 3 bases and J by 1 base, with 12 bases left in between. DNA for the CDR3: TGCGCCAGCAGCTGGCAAGGCGGGGGCACAGATACGCAGTATTTT. Its protein product is CASSWQGGGTDTQYF.

This clonotype was seen more than once but under ten times. Given the absence of the conserved phenylalanine or tryptophan at the CDR3 end, a read error is likely. The DNA is omitted, as the CDR3 cannot be located on it reliably, and the CDR3 follows TCRdb's listing. V usage is TRBV29-1 and J usage is TRBJ2-3; TRBD1 was called by the table and not checked on the DNA. Germline V gene data show CDR1 as SQVTM and CDR2 as ANQGSEA. The CDR3 numbers 12 amino acids, ends counted. This CDR3 reads CSVPTGTGKRLI.

The chain combines TRBV15 with TRBJ1-2; 7 bases agree with TRBD1. CDR1 is LNHNV, CDR2 YYDKDF, per germline (reference sequence). The J segment lost 4 bases and the V segment lost 3 bases, leaving 8 bases of the junction unmatched. This CDR3 contains 15 residues. The CDR3 nucleotides are TGTGCCACCAGCAGTAGTTCCGGACAGGTCTATGGCTACACCTTC. It specifies CATSSSSGQVYGYTF. The complete variable domain, with remaining parts taken from reference TRBV15 and TRBJ1-2, reads DAMVIQNPRYQVTQFGKPVTLSCSQTLNHNVMYWYQQKSSQAPKLLFHYYDKDFNNEADTPDNFQSRRPNTSFCFLDIRSPGLGDTAMYLCATSSSSGQVYGYTFGSGTRLTVV.

The sample holds a few counts of this clonotype. This chain links TRBV5-1 with TRBJ2-7; 7 bases match TRBD2. The CDR3 is made up of 14 amino acids. CDR1 and CDR2 (germline): SGHRS, YFSETQ. V lost 2 bases to trimming and J lost 4 bases; unmatched junction nucleotides: 6. CDR3 coding DNA: TGCGCCAGCAGCTTCGGGGGGAGGGAGTACGAGCAGTACGTC. Translating gives CASSFGGREYEQYV.

The rearrangement joins TRBV29-1 to TRBJ2-3, with D perhaps TRBD1 or TRBD2 (5 bases each). Looked up from germline, CDR1 is SQVTM and CDR2 is ANQGSEA. This CDR3 is built from 15 residues. V shed 1 base and J shed 0 bases, with 11 bases lying between them. The CDR3 nucleotides read TGCAGCGTTGAAGCCGGGACGGTTAGCACAGATACGCAGTATTTT. Translation gives CSVEAGTVSTDTQYF.

The chain has TRBV7-2 and TRBJ2-7; tentatively, D is TRBD2 (6 bases). This CDR3 contains 12 residues. Trimming removed 6 bases at V and 2 bases at J, with 8 bases between. Germline V lookup: CDR1 SGHTA, CDR2 FQGNSA. CDR3 nucleotide sequence: TGTGCCAGCAGTTCTAGCGCCTACGAGCAGTACTTC. This sequence encodes CASSSSAYEQYF.

The CDR3 loop reads CASSLYGLAGYSYNEQFF. The CDR3 DNA follows: TGCGCCAGCAGCTTGTACGGGCTAGCGGGCTACTCCTACAATGAGCAGTTCTTC. This rearrangement joins TRBV5-1 to TRBJ2-1; 8 bases are a match to TRBD2. CDR1 and CDR2 from the germline V gene are SGHRS and YFSETQ. The CDR3 is made up of 18 amino acids. Trimming at V came to 1 base and at J to 0 bases, leaving 9 bases not matched to a gene. The entire variable domain, with the rest obtained from reference TRBV5-1 and TRBJ2-1, is as follows: KAGVTQTPRYLIKTRGQQVTLSCSPISGHRSVSWYQQTPGQGLQFLFEYFSETQRNKGNFPGRFSGRQFSNSRSEMNVSTLELGDSALYLCASSLYGLAGYSYNEQFFGPGTRLTVL.

This chain links TRBV10-3 with TRBJ1-1; D ambiguous. V lost 6 bases to trimming and J lost 1 base, with 9 bases between them. CDR3 size: 13 residues. CDR1 is ENHRY, CDR2 SYGVKD, per germline. The CDR3 region has the DNA TGTGCCATCAGGGCTGTGGCGAACACTGAAGCTTTCTTT. It translates to CAIRAVANTEAFF.